The entry that follows covers one T cell receptor beta chain sequence. Its antigen remains unknown. The ends were cut back, 5 bases at V and 0 bases at J, with 10 bases in the middle. The CDR3 length is 15 residues. Germline CDR1 SGHTA, CDR2 FQGNSA. Time point defined: week 47, end of study. It was 300 ug of mutant IDH1 20-mer peptide that made up each vaccine dose, given with topical imiquimod. The record originates from a study of a mutant IDH1 vaccine in newly diagnosed glioma. General study findings and limits: Approximately 95% of patients showed vaccine-induced immune responses across multiple MHC alleles.

Libraries were prepared by immunoSEQ multiplex PCR; TCRdb keeps only in-frame clonotypes and omits some of them. Of 84,000 or so clones listed, 75% to 90% are singletons. V usage is TRBV7-2 and J usage is TRBJ1-4; no clear D gene. The sequence was collected from a man aged 35 to 55 with glioma. The source material was PBMCs, sampled from a glioma patient whose treatment included an IDH1 peptide vaccine. The CDR3: CASSDTGATNEKLFF. CDR3 nucleotides: TGTGCCAGCAGCGACACCGGGGCAACTAATGAAAAACTGTTTTTT.